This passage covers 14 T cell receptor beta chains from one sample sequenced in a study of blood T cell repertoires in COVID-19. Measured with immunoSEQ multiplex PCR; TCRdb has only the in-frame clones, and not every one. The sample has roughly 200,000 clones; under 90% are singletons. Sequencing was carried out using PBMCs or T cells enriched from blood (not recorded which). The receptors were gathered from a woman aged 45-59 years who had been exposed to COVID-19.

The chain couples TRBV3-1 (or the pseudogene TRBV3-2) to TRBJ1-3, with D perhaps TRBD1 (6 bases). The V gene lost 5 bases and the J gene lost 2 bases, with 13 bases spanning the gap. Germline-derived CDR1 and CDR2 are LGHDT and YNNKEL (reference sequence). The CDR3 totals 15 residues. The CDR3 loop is CASSFRTDAGNTIYF. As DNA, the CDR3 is TGTGCCAGCAGCTTTAGGACAGACGCTGGAAACACCATATATTTT.

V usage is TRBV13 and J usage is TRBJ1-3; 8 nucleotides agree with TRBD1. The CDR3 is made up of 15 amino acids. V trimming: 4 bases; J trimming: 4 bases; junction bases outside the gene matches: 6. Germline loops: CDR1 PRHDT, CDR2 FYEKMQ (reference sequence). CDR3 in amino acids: CASSYRQGPGNTIYF. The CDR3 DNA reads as TGTGCCAGCAGCTATAGACAGGGGCCCGGAAACACCATATATTTT.

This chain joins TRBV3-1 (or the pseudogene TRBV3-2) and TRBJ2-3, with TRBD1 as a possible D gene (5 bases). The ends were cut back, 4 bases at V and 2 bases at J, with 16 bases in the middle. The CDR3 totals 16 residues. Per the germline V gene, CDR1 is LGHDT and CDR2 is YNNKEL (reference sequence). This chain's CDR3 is CASSPPGQGFTDTQYF. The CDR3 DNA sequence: TGTGCCAGCAGCCCACCTGGGCAGGGATTCACAGATACGCAGTATTTT.

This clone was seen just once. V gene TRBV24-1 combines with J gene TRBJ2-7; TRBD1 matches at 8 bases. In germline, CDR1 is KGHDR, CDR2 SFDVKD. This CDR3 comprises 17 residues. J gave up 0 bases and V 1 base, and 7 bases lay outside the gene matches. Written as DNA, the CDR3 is TGTGCCACCAGTGATTTCGGGACAGGCGTTCTCTCCTACGAGCAGTACTTC. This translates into CATSDFGTGVLSYEQYF.

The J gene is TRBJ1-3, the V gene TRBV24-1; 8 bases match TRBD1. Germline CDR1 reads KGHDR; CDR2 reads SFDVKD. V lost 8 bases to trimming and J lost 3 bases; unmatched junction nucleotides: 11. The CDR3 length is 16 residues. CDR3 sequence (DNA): TGTGCCACCAATCCGGACAGGGAGGTCAATGGAAACACCATATATTTT. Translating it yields CATNPDREVNGNTIYF.

DNA of the CDR3: TGTGCCAGCAGCTTGGATGGAGGCTATAATGAAAAACTGTTTTTT. Translated: CASSLDGGYNEKLFF. The chain carries TRBV5-4 and TRBJ1-4; D is uncertain. Germline V gene data show CDR1 as SGHNT and CDR2 as YYREEE (reference sequence). The CDR3 consists of 15 residues. Trimming took 0 bases from V and 4 from J, leaving 10 bases between them.

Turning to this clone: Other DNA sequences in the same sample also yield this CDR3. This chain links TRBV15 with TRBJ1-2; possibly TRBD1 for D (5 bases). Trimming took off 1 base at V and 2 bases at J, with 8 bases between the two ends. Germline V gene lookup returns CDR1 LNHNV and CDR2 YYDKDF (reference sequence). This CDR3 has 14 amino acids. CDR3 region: CATSRGGGNYGYTF. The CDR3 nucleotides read TGTGCCACCAGCAGAGGCGGGGGAAACTATGGCTACACCTTC.

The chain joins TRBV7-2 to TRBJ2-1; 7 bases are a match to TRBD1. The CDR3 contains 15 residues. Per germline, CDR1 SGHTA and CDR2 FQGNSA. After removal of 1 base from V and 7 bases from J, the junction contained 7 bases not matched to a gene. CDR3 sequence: CASSLGPVQGNEQFF. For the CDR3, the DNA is TGTGCCAGCAGCTTAGGCCCCGTACAGGGGAATGAGCAGTTCTTC.

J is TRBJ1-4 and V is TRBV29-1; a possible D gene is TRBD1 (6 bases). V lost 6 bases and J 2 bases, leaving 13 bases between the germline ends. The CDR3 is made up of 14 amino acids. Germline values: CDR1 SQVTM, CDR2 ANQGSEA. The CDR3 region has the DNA TGCAGCGTCGCTACAGGGCCGACTAATGAAAAACTGTTTTTT. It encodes CSVATGPTNEKLFF.

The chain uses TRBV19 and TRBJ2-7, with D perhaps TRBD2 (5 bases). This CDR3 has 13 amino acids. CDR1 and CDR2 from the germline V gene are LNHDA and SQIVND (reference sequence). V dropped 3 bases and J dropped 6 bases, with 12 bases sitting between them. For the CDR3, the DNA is TGTGCCAGTAGTATTCTTGAGGGATTCGAGCAGTACTTC. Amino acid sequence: CASSILEGFEQYF.

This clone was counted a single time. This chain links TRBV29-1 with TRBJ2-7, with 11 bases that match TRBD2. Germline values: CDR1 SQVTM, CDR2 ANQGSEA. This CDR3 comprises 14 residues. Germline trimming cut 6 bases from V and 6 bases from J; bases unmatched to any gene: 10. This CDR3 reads CSVSFELAGGEQYF. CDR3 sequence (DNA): TGCAGCGTCTCTTTTGAGCTAGCGGGGGGCGAGCAGTACTTC.

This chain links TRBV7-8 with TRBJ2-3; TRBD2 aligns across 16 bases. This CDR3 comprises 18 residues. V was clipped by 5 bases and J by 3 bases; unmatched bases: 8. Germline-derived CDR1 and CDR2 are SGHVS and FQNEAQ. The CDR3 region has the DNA TGTGCCAGCAGCATAGGGACTAGCGGGGGGGCGGGTACAGATACGCAGTATTTT. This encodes CASSIGTSGGAGTDTQYF.

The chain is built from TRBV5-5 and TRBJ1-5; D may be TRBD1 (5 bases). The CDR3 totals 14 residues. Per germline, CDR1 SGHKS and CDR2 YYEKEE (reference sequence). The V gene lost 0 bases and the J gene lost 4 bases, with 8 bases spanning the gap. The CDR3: CASSLAGGNQPQHF. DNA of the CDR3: TGTGCCAGCAGCTTGGCCGGGGGGAATCAGCCCCAGCATTTT.

The CDR3 reads CASNSGTSHEQYF. Here the CDR3 DNA reads TGCGCCAGCAACTCCGGGACTAGCCACGAGCAGTACTTC. This chain links TRBV5-1 with TRBJ2-7; 9 bases match TRBD2. CDR3 length: 13 residues. J was trimmed by 5 bases and V by 6 bases; bases with no gene match: 6. Germline lookup yields CDR1 SGHRS and CDR2 YFSETQ. Drawing the rest from reference TRBV5-1 and TRBJ2-7, the complete variable domain is KAGVTQTPRYLIKTRGQQVTLSCSPISGHRSVSWYQQTPGQGLQFLFEYFSETQRNKGNFPGRFSGRQFSNSRSEMNVSTLELGDSALYLCASNSGTSHEQYFGPGTRLTVT.